The TCR beta chain described here comes from a study of cytomegalovirus exposure and HLA in healthy donors. Study conclusions and caveats: While the bulk of TCR sequences proved rare, some public TCRs turned up in many donors.

In germline, CDR1 is MDHEN, CDR2 SYDVKM. J gave up 4 bases and V 3 bases, and 10 bases lay outside the gene matches. CDR3 length: 16 amino acids. In regard to this clone: Its cognate antigen is unknown.

In the PCR, 60 Vbeta and 13 Jbeta primers were used. TCRdb's table, derived via immunoSEQ multiplex PCR, lists solely in-frame clones and lacks some. The sample has around 120,000 clones; around 78% are singletons. The sample was PBMCs. The TCR comes from a middle-aged woman in good health and CMV-seronegative. V is TRBV28 and J is TRBJ2-7; 9 bases fit TRBD2. Here the CDR3 reads CASSFLRRREGYEQYF. CDR3 bases: TGTGCCAGCAGTTTTCTTCGTCGGCGGGAGGGTTACGAGCAGTACTTC. The complete variable domain, with remaining parts taken from reference TRBV28 and TRBJ2-7, reads DVKVTQSSRYLVKRTGEKVFLECVQDMDHENMFWYRQDPGLGLRLIYFSYDVKMKEKGDIPEGYSVSREKKERFSLILESASTNQTSMYLCASSFLRRREGYEQYFGPGTRLTVT.